Sequencing of this TCR beta chain was carried out in a study of glioma-infiltrating T cells after dendritic cell vaccination. Germline CDR1 SGHRS, CDR2 YFSETQ. The CDR3 is made up of 13 amino acids. The V gene lost 3 bases and the J gene lost 4 bases, with 8 bases spanning the gap. Clones were sequenced by immunoSEQ multiplex PCR, and TCRdb holds only the in-frame ones, with some missing. This table has tens of thousands of clones, 81% appearing once. V gene TRBV5-1 combines with J gene TRBJ1-3; possibly TRBD1 for D (5 bases). The material was blood, obtained before dendritic cell vaccination. This clonotype originated in a human donor with glioblastoma. The CDR3 loop reads CASSYAGGNTIYF. The DNA of the CDR3 is TGCGCCAGCAGCTACGCAGGGGGAAACACCATATATTTT.